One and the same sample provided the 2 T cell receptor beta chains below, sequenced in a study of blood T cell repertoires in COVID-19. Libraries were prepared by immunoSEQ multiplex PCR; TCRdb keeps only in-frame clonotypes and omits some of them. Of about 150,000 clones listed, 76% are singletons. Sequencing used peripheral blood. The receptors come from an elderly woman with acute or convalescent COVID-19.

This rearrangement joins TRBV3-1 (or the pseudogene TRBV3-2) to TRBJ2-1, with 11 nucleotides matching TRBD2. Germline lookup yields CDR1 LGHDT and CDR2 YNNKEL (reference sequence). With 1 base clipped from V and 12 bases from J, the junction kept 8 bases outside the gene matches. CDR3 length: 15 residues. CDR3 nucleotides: TGTGCCAGCAGCCAAGGGTCTAGCGGGAGGACGGGGCAGTTCTTC. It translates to CASSQGSSGRTGQFF.

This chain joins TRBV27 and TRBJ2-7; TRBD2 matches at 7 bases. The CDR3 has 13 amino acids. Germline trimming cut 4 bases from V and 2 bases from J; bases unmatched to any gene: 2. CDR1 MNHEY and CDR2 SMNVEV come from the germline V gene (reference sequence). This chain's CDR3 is CASSSLAAYEQYF. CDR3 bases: TGTGCCAGCAGTTCCCTAGCGGCCTACGAGCAGTACTTC.